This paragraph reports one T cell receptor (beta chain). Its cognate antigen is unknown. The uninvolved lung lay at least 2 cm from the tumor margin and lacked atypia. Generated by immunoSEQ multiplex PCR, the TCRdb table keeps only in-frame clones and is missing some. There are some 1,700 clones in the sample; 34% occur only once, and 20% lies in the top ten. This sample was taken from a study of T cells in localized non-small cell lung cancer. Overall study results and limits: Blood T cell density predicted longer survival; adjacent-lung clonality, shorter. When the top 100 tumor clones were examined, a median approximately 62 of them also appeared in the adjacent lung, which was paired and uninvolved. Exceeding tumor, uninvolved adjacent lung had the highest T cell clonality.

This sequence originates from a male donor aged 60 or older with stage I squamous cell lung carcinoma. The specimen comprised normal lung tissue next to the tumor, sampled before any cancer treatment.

This CDR3 is CASSTDRSNQPQHF. In DNA form, the CDR3 reads TGTGCCAGTAGTACCGATCGTAGCAATCAGCCCCAGCATTTT. This sequence joins TRBV19 and TRBJ1-5; D gene unclear. CDR3 size: 14 residues. The germline V gene encodes CDR1 LNHDA and CDR2 SQIVND (reference sequence). V was pared by 4 bases and J by 0 bases, with 7 bases between.